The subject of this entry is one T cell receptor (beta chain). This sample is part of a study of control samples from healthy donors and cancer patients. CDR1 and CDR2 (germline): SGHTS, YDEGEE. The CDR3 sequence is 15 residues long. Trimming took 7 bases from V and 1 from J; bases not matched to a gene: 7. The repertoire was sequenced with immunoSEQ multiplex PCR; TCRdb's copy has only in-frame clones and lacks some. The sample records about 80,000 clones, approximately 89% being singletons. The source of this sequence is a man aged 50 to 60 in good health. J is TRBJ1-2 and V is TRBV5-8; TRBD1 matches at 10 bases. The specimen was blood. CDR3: CASDYGQGDNYGYTF. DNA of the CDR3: TGTGCCAGCGACTATGGACAGGGGGATAACTATGGCTACACCTTC.